This entry lists 29 T cell receptor beta chains sequenced from one sample in a study of blood T cells in healthy people across ages. PCR was performed a second time for roughly 7 to 11 cycles using a sample-barcoded 5' primer and a J-beta primer mix. TCRdb redid the calling of the 5' RACE reads with MiXCR, one entry per CDR3 protein. The table lists 850,000 or so distinct CDR3 sequences, around 26% of them singletons, with roughly 17% in the top ten. The specimen sequenced was blood. The origin of the receptors is a woman aged 80 or over in good health.

This chain uses TRBV7-2 with TRBJ2-1; D uncertain. The CDR3 contains 12 residues. CDR1 is SGHTA and CDR2 is FQGNSA in the germline V gene. V gave up 1 base and J gave up 10 bases, with 8 bases separating them. The DNA for the CDR3 is TGTGCCAGCAGCTTAGAAGGCTGGGAGCAGTTCTTC. It encodes CASSLEGWEQFF.

A note on this clonotype: A much larger clone lies one base from this, so it may be a read error. The chain combines TRBV12-3 or TRBV12-4 with TRBJ1-6; no definite D call. The CDR3 loop spans 13 amino acids. V was shortened by 1 base and J by 11 bases, with 9 bases between the two germline ends. Here the CDR3 reads CASSLDSGTPLHF. The CDR3 nucleotides read TGTGCCAGCAGTTTAGACTCGGGGACACCCCTCCACTTT.

This clonotype was seen repeatedly, ten times or more. The V and J genes are TRBV4-1 and TRBJ2-1; tentative D call: TRBD2 (5 bases). Trimming took 0 bases from V and 6 from J, leaving 18 bases between them. CDR1 MGHRA and CDR2 YSYEKL come from the germline V gene. The CDR3 length is 17 residues. The chain's CDR3 is CASSQDFVEGQINEQFF. The CDR3 region has the DNA TGCGCCAGCAGCCAAGATTTCGTCGAGGGCCAAATCAATGAGCAGTTCTTC.

The rearrangement joins TRBV12-3 or TRBV12-4 to TRBJ1-3; TRBD1 agrees at 8 bases. J was trimmed by 2 bases and V by 1 base; bases with no gene match: 1. The length of the CDR3 is 15 residues. CDR3 bases: TGTGCCAGCAGTTTAGGGACAGGGACTGGAAACACCATATATTTT. Encoded protein: CASSLGTGTGNTIYF.

This clonotype was seen a single time. This chain connects TRBV4-1 to TRBJ1-2; 7 bases are a match to TRBD1. Trimming removed 1 base from V and 8 bases from J; junction bases left unmatched: 7. CDR3 length equals 14 residues. The germline V gene has CDR1 MGHRA and CDR2 YSYEKL. The CDR3 region has the DNA TGCGCCAGCAGCCAAGGGTCCCAGGGGGGAGGCTACACCTTC. This translates into CASSQGSQGGGYTF.

Many counts were recorded for this clonotype. The chain couples TRBV3-1 to TRBJ2-3; 13 nucleotides line up with TRBD2. The junction had 6 bases not matched to a gene; V was cut back by 2 bases and J by 13 bases. This CDR3 is built from 14 residues. CDR1 and CDR2 (germline): LGHDT, YNNKEL (reference sequence). CDR3 loop: CASSQTSGTSGEYF. The CDR3 bases are TGTGCCAGCAGCCAAACCTCGGGGACTAGCGGGGAGTATTTT.

This clonotype showed up many times. The gene calls are TRBV11-2 and TRBJ2-7; 9 nucleotides match TRBD1. The ends lost 4 bases at V and 3 bases at J; junction bases unmatched: 10. Germline V CDR1 and CDR2: SGHAT, FQNNGV. This CDR3 is 16 amino acids long. CDR3 protein: CASSSILDRGFYEQYF. CDR3 nucleotide sequence: TGTGCCAGCAGCTCTATCCTAGACAGGGGGTTCTACGAGCAGTACTTC.

On this clonotype: Mismatch with germline at one junction end may stem from a read error. The rearrangement links TRBV4-1 to TRBJ2-2, with 7 nucleotides matching TRBD1. The V gene's germline CDR1 is MGHRA and CDR2 YSYEKL. This CDR3 contains 18 residues. CDR3 loop: CAGSQAAGGQVNTGELFF. The CDR3 DNA is TGCGCCGGCAGCCAAGCCGCCGGAGGACAGGTTAACACCGGGGAGCTGTTTTTT.

This clonotype was picked up a small number of times. The chain carries TRBV19 and TRBJ2-6, with D tentatively TRBD1 (6 bases). Per germline, CDR1 LNHDA and CDR2 SQIVND (reference sequence). Trimming pared 8 bases from V and 4 bases from J, leaving 12 bases between. CDR3 length: 14 residues. The CDR3 region is CASVNRAGANVLTF. CDR3 DNA sequence: TGTGCCAGTGTAAACAGGGCCGGGGCCAACGTCCTGACTTTC.

This clonotype was recorded at least ten times. V usage is TRBV7-2 and J usage is TRBJ2-6; 7 bases agree with TRBD1. The V segment lost 5 bases and the J segment 10 bases; nucleotides outside the gene matches: 2. The CDR3 has 12 amino acids. Germline V gives CDR1 SGHTA, CDR2 FQGNSA. The CDR3 coding sequence is TGTGCCAGCAGCCAGGACAGGAACGTCCTGACTTTC. Translating gives CASSQDRNVLTF.

Of note for this clonotype: The CDR3 ends on some other residue instead of the conserved phenylalanine or tryptophan, so this is likely a read error. The chain has TRBV19 and TRBJ2-1, with 12 bases matching TRBD2. The length of the CDR3 is 15 residues. V gave up 7 bases and J gave up 2 bases; unmatched junction bases: 3. The germline V gene has CDR1 LNHDA and CDR2 SQIVND (reference sequence). CDR3 sequence: CASTLAGGPYNEQFC. The CDR3 bases are TGTGCCAGTACCCTAGCGGGGGGGCCCTACAATGAGCAGTTCTGC.

This clonotype was counted at least ten times. The CDR3 here is CASSFAPETQYF. As DNA, the CDR3 is TGTGCCAGCAGTTTTGCTCCGGAGACCCAGTACTTC. The chain links TRBV12-3 or TRBV12-4 to TRBJ2-5; no clear D. CDR3 length equals 12 residues. V was cut by 3 bases and J by 5 bases, with 7 bases left in between.

The chain employs TRBV6-5 and TRBJ1-6, with D tentatively TRBD1 (6 bases). In germline, CDR1 is MNHEY, CDR2 SVGAGI. V dropped 6 bases and J dropped 7 bases, with 16 bases sitting between them. CDR3 length equals 15 residues. The CDR3 nucleotides are TGTGCCAGCAGCCCCGGGAGGGGGGGAAATTCACCCCTCCACTTT. Translation gives CASSPGRGGNSPLHF.

The rearrangement links TRBV20-1 to TRBJ1-4; D is unresolved. V was pared by 3 bases and J by 0 bases, with 11 bases between. CDR3 length: 15 amino acids. The germline V gene has CDR1 DFQATT and CDR2 SNEGSKA (reference sequence). The CDR3 loop reads CSARSREATNEKLFF. CDR3 bases: TGCAGTGCTAGGTCGAGGGAAGCAACTAATGAAAAACTGTTTTTT.

The chain is built from TRBV4-1 and TRBJ2-3; 7 nucleotides match TRBD1. The trim removed 0 bases at V and 2 bases at J, leaving 5 bases unmatched. This CDR3 is built from 16 residues. CDR1 and CDR2 (germline): MGHRA, YSYEKL. The CDR3, as DNA: TGCGCCAGCAGCCAAGAGGGACAGAGCTACACAGATACGCAGTATTTT. Translation: CASSQEGQSYTDTQYF.

On this clonotype: The junction departs from germline at one end; a sequencing error may be responsible. The chain links TRBV12-3 or TRBV12-4 to TRBJ2-3; perhaps TRBD2 as D (5 bases). CDR3 length: 15 residues. The CDR3: CASSFGASSTDAQYF. The CDR3 DNA reads as TGTGCCAGCAGTTTTGGCGCATCTAGCACAGATGCGCAGTATTTT.

There are many counts of this clonotype. The chain employs TRBV10-3 and TRBJ2-7; D is ambiguous. This CDR3 contains 12 residues. The germline V gene encodes CDR1 ENHRY and CDR2 SYGVKD. With 2 bases removed from V and 4 bases from J, the gap between germline ends came to 6 bases. This CDR3 is CAISEKGYEQYF. The CDR3 DNA is TGTGCCATCAGTGAGAAAGGGTACGAGCAGTACTTC.

With regard to this clonotype: Since a much larger clone is just one base distant, this may be a read error. The rearrangement joins TRBV7-2 to TRBJ2-7; D is ambiguous. The V gene's germline CDR1 is SGHTA and CDR2 FQGNSA. The CDR3 totals 13 residues. Trimming cost V 3 bases and J 7 bases, with 13 bases left between them. The CDR3 DNA follows: TGTGCCAGCAGCTTGCACTCATACAATGAGCAGTACTTC. It codes for CASSLHSYNEQYF.

This rearrangement joins TRBV4-3 to TRBJ2-4, with 7 bases lining up with TRBD1. There are 17 residues in the CDR3. The germline CDR1 and CDR2 sequences are LGHNA and YSLEER. V gave up 1 base and J gave up 13 bases; unmatched junction bases: 19. In DNA form, the CDR3 reads TGCGCCAGCAGCCAAGCGGCAGGGGGTCAACGCTTAAATGAGCAGTACTTC. Residues: CASSQAAGGQRLNEQYF.

The rearrangement joins TRBV7-2 to TRBJ2-7; unclear D gene. The J call is doubtful: the DNA matches TRBJ2-5 better. CDR3 length: 13 amino acids. Germline CDR1 reads SGHTA; CDR2 reads FQGNSA. The CDR3 spells CASSLLTVETQYF. CDR3 coding DNA: TGTGCCAGCAGCTTATTGACGGTGGAGACCCAGTACTTC.

Comments on this clonotype: Relative to the germline gene, one junction end is altered; a read error may explain this. The V and J genes are TRBV18 and TRBJ2-3; 9 bases map to TRBD1. This CDR3 spans 17 amino acids. The germline V gene has CDR1 KGHSH and CDR2 LQKENI. The CDR3 DNA reads TGTGCCAACTCACCAACAGGGACAGGGCCTAGCACAGATACGCAGTATTTT. It specifies CANSPTGTGPSTDTQYF.

This clonotype was counted a few times. V is TRBV3-1 and J is TRBJ2-1; TRBD1 agrees at 10 bases. Losses at the gene ends were 3 bases for V and 5 bases for J; bases not matched to a gene: 7. Germline CDR1 and CDR2: LGHDT and YNNKEL (reference sequence). The CDR3 contains 16 residues. The CDR3 DNA reads as TGTGCCAGCAGCCACCAGGGACAGGGGTCAGACAATGAGCAGTTCTTC. Encoded protein: CASSHQGQGSDNEQFF.

The chain combines TRBV7-6 with TRBJ2-4; TRBD2 is a possible D gene (6 bases). The better agreement between TRBJ2-7 and the DNA end casts doubt on the J call. The V gene's germline CDR1 is SGHVS and CDR2 FNYEAQ. The CDR3 runs to 13 residues. The CDR3 spells CASSMLAGNEQYF. In DNA, the CDR3 is TGTGCCAGCAGCATGCTCGCGGGGAACGAGCAGTACTTC.

This clonotype was seen a few times. CDR3 region: CASSSRGQANTEAFF. The CDR3 DNA follows: TGTGCCAGCAGCTCAAGAGGACAAGCCAACACTGAAGCTTTCTTT. The chain employs TRBV11-3 and TRBJ1-1, with TRBD1 as a possible D gene (5 bases). Per germline, CDR1 SGHNT and CDR2 YENEEA. The ends were cut back, 4 bases at V and 2 bases at J, with 14 bases in the middle. CDR3 length: 15 residues.

This clonotype was found many times. V usage is TRBV6-2 or TRBV6-3 and J usage is TRBJ2-7; 7 positions agree with TRBD1. In germline, CDR1 is MNHEY, CDR2 SVGEGT. The CDR3 has 14 amino acids. J lost 3 bases, V lost 5 bases, and 7 bases had no gene match. CDR3 protein: CASSPNRQGYEQYF. In DNA, the CDR3 is TGTGCCAGCAGTCCAAACCGACAGGGCTACGAGCAGTACTTC.

This clonotype was seen ten or more times. This rearrangement joins TRBV4-3 to TRBJ1-6; tentatively, D is TRBD1 (5 bases). The CDR3 length is 18 residues. The V end was cut by 4 bases, the J end by 0 bases, with 16 bases between. Germline-derived CDR1 and CDR2 are LGHNA and YSLEER. The CDR3 nucleotides read TGCGCCAGCAGCCGAGGGAGGGGCCGGAGCTCCTATAATTCACCCCTCCACTTT. Its translation is CASSRGRGRSSYNSPLHF.

J is TRBJ2-3 and V is TRBV20-1; possible D gene TRBD1, 5 bases. Trimming took off 6 bases at V and 6 bases at J, with 22 bases between the two ends. This CDR3 contains 15 residues. Germline CDR1 DFQATT, CDR2 SNEGSKA (reference sequence). In DNA form, the CDR3 reads TGCAGTGCGCCTGAAAGGGCAGCAGGGTTGGATACGCAGTATTTT. Amino acid sequence: CSAPERAAGLDTQYF.

Many counts were recorded for this clonotype. The V and J genes are TRBV29-1 and TRBJ2-3; TRBD2 matches 7 bases. J gave up 1 base and V 5 bases, and 6 bases lay outside the gene matches. The germline V gene encodes CDR1 SQVTM and CDR2 ANQGSEA. The CDR3 is 14 residues long. In nucleotides, the CDR3 is TGCAGCGTTAATGCGGGGGAGGGCACAGATACGCAGTATTTT. Protein sequence: CSVNAGEGTDTQYF.

This clonotype was recorded many times. The gene calls are TRBV4-1 and TRBJ2-3, with unresolved D. Germline V gene sequence: CDR1 MGHRA, CDR2 YSYEKL. CDR3 size: 16 residues. Trimming pared 3 bases from V and 1 base from J, leaving 14 bases between. CDR3 coding DNA: TGCGCCAGCAGCCACGGACGTTTTGGGGGCACAGATACGCAGTATTTT. It translates to CASSHGRFGGTDTQYF.